This T cell receptor beta chain was profiled in a study of blood T cell repertoires in COVID-19. Looking at the study overall: Italy, Spain and the United States were the sources of the convalescent and acute COVID-19 samples. T cells, B-cell-depleted T cells, or PBMCs provided the cDNA or gDNA that served as material.

In the authors' methods: Scientists estimated how many nucleated cells there were by amplifying reference gene primers. Sequencing used immunoSEQ multiplex PCR; TCRdb keeps in-frame clones, though not all of them. Clone size and the V and J calls come from that table; the DNA yielded D and trimming. In the table there are tens of thousands of clones, around 87% of which are singletons. The germline V gene encodes CDR1 SNHLY and CDR2 FYNNEI. CDR3 length equals 12 residues. Unmatched junction bases numbered 3, after V lost 8 bases and J lost 8 bases. This clone occurred once. Sequencing was performed on peripheral blood. This receptor was identified in a man aged 65-85 years with acute or convalescent COVID-19. J is TRBJ1-4 and V is TRBV2; the match to TRBD1 covers 9 bases. The CDR3 spells CASGQGREKLFF. The DNA of the CDR3 is TGTGCCAGCGGACAGGGGAGGGAAAAACTGTTTTTT.